This note documents a single T cell receptor (beta chain) sequence. Assay used: immunoSEQ multiplex PCR; TCRdb lists only in-frame clones, some missing. The sample yields approximately 240,000 clones, under 95% seen once. CDR3 size: 14 residues. Per germline, CDR1 MGHDK and CDR2 SYGVNS. J lost 6 bases, V lost 4 bases, and 7 bases had no gene match. These data belong to a study of cytomegalovirus exposure and HLA in healthy donors. The TCR was taken from a woman aged 18-30 years in good health and CMV-seronegative. V and J are TRBV25-1 and TRBJ1-1, with 8 bases that match TRBD1. The sample taken for sequencing was PBMCs. This CDR3 is CASSVTGDGSEAFF. In nucleotides, the CDR3 is TGTGCCAGCAGTGTGACAGGGGATGGCTCTGAAGCTTTCTTT.